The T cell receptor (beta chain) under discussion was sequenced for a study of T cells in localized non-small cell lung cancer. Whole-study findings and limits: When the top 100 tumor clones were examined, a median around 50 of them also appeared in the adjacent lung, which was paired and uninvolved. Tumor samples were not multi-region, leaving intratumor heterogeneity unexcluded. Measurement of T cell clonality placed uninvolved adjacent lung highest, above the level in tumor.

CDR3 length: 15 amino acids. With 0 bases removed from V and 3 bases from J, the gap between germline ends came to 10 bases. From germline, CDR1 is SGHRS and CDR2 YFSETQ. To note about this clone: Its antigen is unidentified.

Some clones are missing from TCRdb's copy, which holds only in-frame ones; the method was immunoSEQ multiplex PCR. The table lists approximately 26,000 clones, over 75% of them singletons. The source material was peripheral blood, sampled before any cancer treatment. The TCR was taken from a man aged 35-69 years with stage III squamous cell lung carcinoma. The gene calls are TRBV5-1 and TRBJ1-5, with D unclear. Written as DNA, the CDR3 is TGCGCCAGCAGCTTGGGGATCGACTTCAATCAGCCCCAGCATTTT. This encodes CASSLGIDFNQPQHF.